These 32 T cell receptor beta chains were all obtained from the same sample, sequenced in a study of tumour-infiltrating T cells in Burkitt lymphoma. Using immunoSEQ multiplex PCR, the repertoire was profiled, and TCRdb retains in-frame clones only, with some absent. Here the sample spans fewer than 8,000 clones, more than 75% being singletons. The sample consisted of tumor tissue. The receptors come from a human donor with Burkitt lymphoma.

The V call is TRBV18, the J call TRBJ1-1, with D perhaps matching TRBD1 (6 bases). Germline loops: CDR1 KGHSH, CDR2 LQKENI. The germline V and J ends were trimmed by 3 bases and 0 bases, with 23 bases remaining between them. This CDR3 spans 19 amino acids. Here the CDR3 DNA reads TGTGCCAGCTCACCTGGAGGAGCGGGGGCCCTTATTATGAACACTGAAGCTTTCTTT. Its protein is CASSPGGAGALIMNTEAFF.

This clone was seen a single time. The chain has TRBV7-2 and TRBJ2-5, with 12 bases that match TRBD2. CDR3 length equals 16 residues. The V gene's germline CDR1 is SGHTA and CDR2 FQGNSA. With 7 bases clipped from V and 4 bases from J, the junction kept 10 bases outside the gene matches. CDR3 coding DNA: TGTGCCAGCAACGTGGGGCTAGCGGGAGGGGGAGAGACCCAGTACTTC. This translates into CASNVGLAGGGETQYF.

The rearrangement links TRBV7-9 to TRBJ2-1; the match to TRBD1 covers 10 bases. The length of the CDR3 is 15 residues. Germline assignment: CDR1 SEHNR and CDR2 FQNEAQ (reference sequence). The J segment lost 5 bases and the V segment lost 5 bases, leaving 6 bases of the junction unmatched. CDR3 DNA sequence: TGTGCCAGCAGCCCAACGGGACAGGGGAACAATGAGCAGTTCTTC. The encoded protein is CASSPTGQGNNEQFF.

V usage is TRBV5-8 and J usage is TRBJ1-1; D unclear. This CDR3 is built from 14 residues. Trimming stripped 6 bases from V and 1 base from J, with 13 bases between. Germline-derived CDR1 and CDR2 are SGHTS and YDEGEE. CDR3 bases: TGTGCCAGCAACTCGGACGGTTCGAACACTGAAGCTTTCTTT. Encoded protein: CASNSDGSNTEAFF.

The V gene is TRBV9, the J gene TRBJ2-7; 11 bases line up with TRBD2. CDR1 and CDR2 (germline): SGDLS, YYNGEE. There are 15 residues in the CDR3. V trimming: 0 bases; J trimming: 2 bases; junction bases outside the gene matches: 1. In DNA, the CDR3 is TGTGCCAGCAGCGTAGATAGCGGGAGGGCCTACGAGCAGTACTTC. It is translated as CASSVDSGRAYEQYF.

The rearrangement joins TRBV28 to TRBJ1-1; D unclear. This CDR3 has 12 amino acids. The ends were cut back, 1 base at V and 2 bases at J, with 2 bases in the middle. The germline CDR1 and CDR2 sequences are MDHEN and SYDVKM. The CDR3 sequence is CASSLYNTEAFF. In DNA form, the CDR3 reads TGTGCCAGCAGTTTATATAACACTGAAGCTTTCTTT.

The rearrangement links TRBV18 to TRBJ2-5; the match to TRBD2 covers 9 bases. Trimming at V came to 2 bases and at J to 4 bases, leaving 5 bases not matched to a gene. The CDR3 loop spans 15 amino acids. CDR1 is KGHSH, CDR2 LQKENI, per germline. CDR3 DNA sequence: TGTGCCAGCTCACCAGCAGCGGGGGGCCGAGAGACCCAGTACTTC. This sequence encodes CASSPAAGGRETQYF.

The chain combines TRBV27 with TRBJ1-1, with D possibly being TRBD1 (6 bases). Germline V gives CDR1 MNHEY, CDR2 SMNVEV (reference sequence). Trimming cost V 3 bases and J 8 bases, with 16 bases left between them. The CDR3 sequence is 14 residues long. Written as DNA, the CDR3 is TGTGCCAGCAGTTTGTGGGCCGGGGGCCCCGAAGCTTTCTTT. This gives the protein CASSLWAGGPEAFF.

This chain joins TRBV12-5 and TRBJ1-3, with D tentatively TRBD1 (5 bases). V was cut by 6 bases and J by 2 bases, with 8 bases left in between. Germline CDR1 and CDR2: LGHNT and FRNRAP. The CDR3 consists of 13 residues. CDR3 loop: CASGGGAGNTIYF. CDR3 DNA sequence: TGTGCTAGTGGGGGGGGAGCTGGAAACACCATATATTTT.

The chain recombines TRBV10-3 with TRBJ2-4, with 7 positions matching TRBD1. The junction had 8 bases not matched to a gene; V was cut back by 2 bases and J by 7 bases. CDR1 is ENHRY, CDR2 SYGVKD, per germline. CDR3 length: 15 residues. The DNA for the CDR3 is TGTGCCATCAGTGAGAGACAGGGTATGGGGAACATTCAGTACTTC. This codes for CAISERQGMGNIQYF.

The rearrangement uses TRBV20-1 and TRBJ2-7, with no clear D. The germline V gene encodes CDR1 DFQATT and CDR2 SNEGSKA (reference sequence). The germline V and J ends were trimmed by 1 base and 5 bases, with 6 bases remaining between them. This CDR3 contains 11 residues. The CDR3 nucleotides are TGCAGTGCTAGAGCCCCGAACGAGCAGTACTTC. Amino acids: CSARAPNEQYF.

The chain uses TRBV23-1 and TRBJ2-7; 8 bases fit TRBD2. TRBV23-1 is marked as an open reading frame, function uncertain. Unmatched junction bases numbered 19, after V lost 8 bases and J lost 4 bases. The CDR3 loop spans 17 amino acids. CDR3 sequence reads: CASRSGRTFPQHYEQYF. CDR3 coding DNA: TGCGCCAGCCGGAGCGGGAGAACTTTTCCTCAACATTACGAGCAGTACTTC.

This chain connects TRBV9 to TRBJ2-7; 9 positions agree with TRBD1. Germline CDR1 SGDLS, CDR2 YYNGEE. The V segment lost 4 bases and the J segment 9 bases; nucleotides outside the gene matches: 14. The CDR3 loop spans 15 amino acids. CDR3 sequence reads: CASSPTGGPLRGQYF. The CDR3, as DNA: TGTGCCAGCAGCCCGACAGGGGGACCCCTACGAGGGCAGTACTTC.

The V gene is TRBV28, the J gene TRBJ2-1; a possible D gene is TRBD1 (6 bases). The CDR3 covers 16 residues. The ends were cut back, 6 bases at V and 0 bases at J, with 15 bases in the middle. The germline V gene has CDR1 MDHEN and CDR2 SYDVKM. The CDR3 DNA reads as TGTGCCAGCAGCCCTAGCCGAGGGGGCTCCTACAATGAGCAGTTCTTC. Residues: CASSPSRGGSYNEQFF.

On this clone: Germline is not matched at one junction end, which may reflect a read error. The rearrangement joins TRBV29-1 to TRBJ1-2; the match to TRBD1 covers 9 bases. Germline-derived CDR1 and CDR2 are SQVTM and ANQGSEA. CDR3 length: 14 amino acids. CDR3 DNA sequence: TGCAGCGTTCTACAGGGGGCCGGGGACTATAGCTACACCTTC. Translating it yields CSVLQGAGDYSYTF.

Here the CDR3 reads CASSEWLAADTQYF. CDR3 sequence (DNA): TGTGCCAGCAGTGAGTGGCTAGCGGCCGATACGCAGTATTTT. The J gene is TRBJ2-3, the V gene TRBV2, with TRBD2 matching 7 bases. The CDR3 has 14 residues. With V trimmed by 3 bases and J by 6 bases, 6 bases remained unmatched. Per the germline V gene, CDR1 is SNHLY and CDR2 is FYNNEI.

The V call is TRBV13, the J call TRBJ2-7; perhaps TRBD1 as D (6 bases). This CDR3 is 14 amino acids long. Germline V lookup: CDR1 PRHDT, CDR2 FYEKMQ (reference sequence). The V end was cut by 3 bases, the J end by 4 bases, with 13 bases between. CDR3 bases: TGTGCCAGCAGCTTTCTACAGGGATCGTACGAGCAGTACTTC. It encodes CASSFLQGSYEQYF.

The rearrangement joins TRBV7-2 to TRBJ1-3, with 7 bases identical to TRBD1. After removal of 5 bases from V and 3 bases from J, the junction contained 4 bases not matched to a gene. This CDR3 spans 14 amino acids. CDR1 SGHTA and CDR2 FQGNSA come from the germline V gene. CDR3 sequence reads: CASSPGTVGNTIYF. CDR3 coding DNA: TGTGCCAGCAGCCCTGGGACAGTTGGAAACACCATATATTTT. The full variable domain, with the rest looked up from reference TRBV7-2 and TRBJ1-3, is GAGVSQSPSNKVTEKGKDVELRCDPISGHTALYWYRQSLGQGLEFLIYFQGNSAPDKSGLPSDRFSAERTGGSVSTLTIQRTQQEDSAVYLCASSPGTVGNTIYFGEGSWLTVV.

This clone was seen a handful of times. The chain is built from TRBV10-2 and TRBJ2-7; D perhaps matches TRBD1 (5 bases). The CDR3 is made up of 12 amino acids. The germline V gene has CDR1 WSHSY and CDR2 SAAADI. V dropped 6 bases and J dropped 6 bases, with 12 bases sitting between them. CDR3: CASRGVSVEQYF. The DNA for the CDR3 is TGCGCCAGCAGAGGGGTTTCGGTCGAGCAGTACTTC.

This sequence joins TRBV20-1 and TRBJ2-7; no reliable D call. CDR3 length: 9 residues. V lost 6 bases to trimming and J lost 7 bases, with 7 bases between them. Germline V gene data show CDR1 as DFQATT and CDR2 as SNEGSKA (reference sequence). CDR3 in DNA: TGCAGTGCGGGCCCGGAGCAGTACTTC. Encoded protein: CSAGPEQYF.

The count of this clone is one. This chain uses TRBV2 with TRBJ2-1, with 9 bases that match TRBD2. The CDR3 covers 14 residues. After removal of 7 bases from V and 3 bases from J, the junction contained 4 bases not matched to a gene. Germline-derived CDR1 and CDR2 are SNHLY and FYNNEI. CDR3 loop: CASTRGGGYNEQFF. The DNA for the CDR3 is TGTGCCAGCACCCGCGGGGGGGGCTACAATGAGCAGTTCTTC.

This clone showed up just a few times. This chain links TRBV9 with TRBJ2-1, with D maybe TRBD2 (5 bases). The V gene's germline CDR1 is SGDLS and CDR2 YYNGEE. CDR3 length: 13 residues. The V gene lost 4 bases and the J gene lost 6 bases, with 11 bases spanning the gap. In nucleotides, the CDR3 is TGTGCCAGCAGCCTCGGCGCGGGCAATGAGCAGTTCTTC. It specifies CASSLGAGNEQFF.

The chain combines TRBV29-1 with TRBJ1-3; no clear D gene. The CDR3 is 11 residues long. Germline loops: CDR1 SQVTM, CDR2 ANQGSEA. Trimming removed 8 bases from V and 3 bases from J, with 8 bases in between. Written as DNA, the CDR3 is TGCAGCACGCTCCTTGGAAACACCATATATTTT. It encodes CSTLLGNTIYF. Drawing the rest from reference TRBV29-1 and TRBJ1-3, the complete variable domain is SAVISQKPSRDICQRGTSLTIQCQVDSQVTMMFWYRQQPGQSLTLIATANQGSEATYESGFVIDKFPISRPNLTFSTLTVSNMSPEDSSIYLCSTLLGNTIYFGEGSWLTVV.

This rearrangement joins TRBV30 to TRBJ2-2; 9 bases align to TRBD1. The germline CDR1 and CDR2 sequences are GTSNPN and SVGIG (reference sequence). V gave up 5 bases and J gave up 4 bases; unmatched junction bases: 8. This CDR3 is 15 amino acids long. Here the CDR3 reads CAWDVGQGFTGELFF. CDR3 DNA: TGTGCCTGGGATGTGGGACAGGGCTTCACCGGGGAGCTGTTTTTT.

Concerning this clone itself: This same CDR3 is encoded by further DNA sequences in the sample. The genes are TRBV29-1 and TRBJ2-2; weak D call: TRBD2 (6 bases). Germline CDR1 is SQVTM and CDR2 is ANQGSEA. The V end was cut by 0 bases, the J end by 6 bases, with 14 bases between. This CDR3 region has 15 residues. The DNA of the CDR3 is TGCAGCGTTGAAGAGGCGGGGTATTTCGCCGGGGAGCTGTTTTTT. Translated: CSVEEAGYFAGELFF.

This chain joins TRBV7-9 and TRBJ1-2; D not resolved. Germline V CDR1 and CDR2: SEHNR, FQNEAQ (reference sequence). CDR3 length: 14 amino acids. V shed 0 bases and J shed 4 bases, with 9 bases lying between them. In DNA, the CDR3 is TGTGCCAGCAGCTTAGCGTGGGGAGGCTATGGCTACACCTTC. Protein sequence: CASSLAWGGYGYTF.

In its sample, this clone was seen once. The J gene is TRBJ2-1, the V gene TRBV10-3; D is unclear. V lost 6 bases and J lost 5, with 5 bases in between. The CDR3 covers 11 residues. The germline V gene has CDR1 ENHRY and CDR2 SYGVKD. This chain's CDR3 is CAIRQNNEQFF. The CDR3 nucleotides are TGTGCCATCAGGCAGAACAATGAGCAGTTCTTC.

This sequence joins TRBV7-3 and TRBJ2-3; either TRBD1 or TRBD2 may fit D (5 bases each). Trimming removed 0 bases from V and 0 bases from J, with 10 bases in between. CDR1 is SGHTA, CDR2 FQGTGA, per germline. This CDR3 has 16 residues. CDR3 nucleotides: TGTGCCAGCAGCTTAACCCGGGACCTTAGCACAGATACGCAGTATTTT. Its protein product is CASSLTRDLSTDTQYF.

The chain employs TRBV11-2 and TRBJ1-2; the D is unclear. CDR3 length equals 14 residues. Trimming stripped 1 base from V and 2 bases from J, with 8 bases between. Germline assignment: CDR1 SGHAT and CDR2 FQNNGV. In DNA form, the CDR3 reads TGTGCCAGCAGCTTAGGCTTTCCAAACTATGGCTACACCTTC. It codes for CASSLGFPNYGYTF.

The V call is TRBV13, the J call TRBJ2-5; possibly TRBD2 for D (7 bases). The V gene lost 3 bases and the J gene lost 5 bases, with 19 bases spanning the gap. CDR3 length: 16 amino acids. The germline V gene has CDR1 PRHDT and CDR2 FYEKMQ (reference sequence). Written as DNA, the CDR3 is TGTGCCAGCAGCTTGGGGGGGGGCCGTGAGTGGGAGACCCAGTACTTC. Amino acid sequence: CASSLGGGREWETQYF.

The chain links TRBV10-3 to TRBJ1-3; 7 positions agree with TRBD1. V shed 0 bases and J 1 base; nucleotides not matched to a gene: 6. This CDR3 has 17 amino acids. Germline V gives CDR1 ENHRY, CDR2 SYGVKD. The CDR3 nucleotides read TGTGCCATCAGTGAGTCGTGGGACAGCAATTCTGGAAACACCATATATTTT. Translation gives CAISESWDSNSGNTIYF.

The chain uses TRBV2 and TRBJ1-1, with D perhaps TRBD1 (6 bases). Germline V CDR1 and CDR2: SNHLY, FYNNEI. The V and J ends lost 6 bases and 0 bases respectively, with 8 bases between them. The CDR3 is 13 residues long. The CDR3 DNA reads TGTGCCAGCAGACAGGGTATGAACACTGAAGCTTTCTTT. Translation: CASRQGMNTEAFF. The whole variable domain, filled in from reference TRBV2 and TRBJ1-1, reads EPEVTQTPSHQVTQMGQEVILRCVPISNHLYFYWYRQILGQKVEFLVSFYNNEISEKSEIFDDQFSVERPDGSNFTLKIRSTKLEDSAMYFCASRQGMNTEAFFGQGTRLTVV.